This T cell receptor beta chain was sequenced for a study of blood T cell repertoires in COVID-19. Sequencing was performed with immunoSEQ multiplex PCR; in TCRdb, only in-frame clones are kept and a portion is missing. This sample has 200,000 or so clones; 75% to 90% occur once, and the top ten carry under 3%. Germline lookup yields CDR1 SGHTA and CDR2 FQGNSA. This CDR3 comprises 17 residues. V lost 1 base and J 1 base, leaving 13 bases between the germline ends. The gene calls are TRBV7-2 and TRBJ2-2; D is perhaps TRBD1 (6 bases). The receptor was isolated from a woman in her thirties or forties with acute COVID-19. Sequenced input: PBMCs or T cells enriched from blood (not recorded which). The CDR3 is CASSLGRTALNTGELFF. The DNA of the CDR3 is TGTGCCAGCAGCTTAGGGAGGACAGCCTTGAACACCGGGGAGCTGTTTTTT.